This T cell receptor beta chain was captured by sequencing in a study of T cell clonality in common variable immunodeficiency. Study results and caveats: CVID subjects showed higher TCRbeta clonality than healthy controls. Patient heterogeneity in the CVID cohort limited correlations between repertoire features and clinical complications. Authors noted CVID clonality's cause needs subpopulation repertoire sequencing. Fewer TCRbeta clones were shared among CVID subjects than controls.

Germline V gene lookup returns CDR1 SEHNR and CDR2 FQNEAQ (reference sequence). The CDR3 sequence is 13 residues long. V lost 2 bases and J 7 bases, leaving 9 bases between the germline ends. This clone was seen repeatedly, ten times or more. Its antigen is unidentified. The DNA ends 3 residues before the CDR3 does, and the rest of the CDR3 is filled in from the germline J gene. TCRdb keeps only in-frame clones here, not all; method: immunoSEQ multiplex PCR. This sample has some 52,000 clones and no singletons, with 3% to 3.5% in the ten largest. The sequenced sample was peripheral blood mononuclear cells. V is TRBV7-9 and J is TRBJ2-1; tentative D call: TRBD2 (5 bases). This receptor was taken from a person aged 18-69 years in good health. The CDR3 is CASSLKAVNEQFF. The sequenced part of the CDR3 DNA is TGTGCCAGCAGCTTAAAAGCGGTGAATGAG.